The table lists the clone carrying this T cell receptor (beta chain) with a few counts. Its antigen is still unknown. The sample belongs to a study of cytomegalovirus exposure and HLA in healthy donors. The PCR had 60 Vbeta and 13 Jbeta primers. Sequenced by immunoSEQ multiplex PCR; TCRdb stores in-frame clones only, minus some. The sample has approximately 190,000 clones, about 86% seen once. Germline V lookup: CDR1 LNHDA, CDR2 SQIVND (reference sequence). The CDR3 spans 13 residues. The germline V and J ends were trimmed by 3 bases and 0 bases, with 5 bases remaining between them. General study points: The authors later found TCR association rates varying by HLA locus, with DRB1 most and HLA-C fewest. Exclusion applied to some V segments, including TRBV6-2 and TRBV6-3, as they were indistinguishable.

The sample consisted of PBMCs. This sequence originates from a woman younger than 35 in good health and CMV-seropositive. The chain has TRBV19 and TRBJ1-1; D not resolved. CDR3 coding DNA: TGTGCCAGTAGTATCTTTGTGAACACTGAAGCTTTCTTT. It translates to CASSIFVNTEAFF.